This T cell receptor beta chain was documented in a study of vaccination and CD4 T cells after COVID-19. Looking at the study overall: A CEFX pool, an HIV-1 Nef pool, or else no peptide went into the control cultures.

As for this clonotype: Its specificity is unknown.

Study-level findings and limits: Spike mono-reactivity applied to 304 of 307 vaccine-specific clones detected in convalescent patients.

At the Johns Hopkins FTIC core, DNA taken from cultured CD4+ T cells was sequenced by way of the Oncomine TCR Beta short-read assay. Scientists extracted genomic DNA from CD4+ T cells grown in culture. TCRdb redid the calling of the PCR reads with MiXCR, one entry per CDR3 protein. The data hold 9,500 to 15,000 distinct CDR3 sequences, with around 40% observed a single time. The treatment denotes: approximately 10-day PBMC culture with coronavirus spike peptide pools or control peptides (ViraFEST assay). Germline trimming cut 2 bases from V and 4 bases from J; bases unmatched to any gene: 3. Germline CDR1 is MNHNS and CDR2 is SASEGT. This CDR3 comprises 15 residues.

Sequences were obtained from cultured CD4+ T cells from blood. This TCR derives from a human donor with COVID-19. The chain is built from TRBV6-1 and TRBJ2-5; 11 nucleotides line up with TRBD2. The CDR3 nucleotides are TGTGCCAGCAGTGAAACTAGCGGGGGTTCAGAGACCCAGTACTTC. Encoded protein: CASSETSGGSETQYF.